This TCR beta chain was identified during a study of shared clonotypes between healthy human individuals. In the naive CD8 group, cells lacked CD45RO and were positively selected for CCR7, so terminally differentiated effector memory CD45RA+ cells were left out. Sequencing was at deep level. Only in-frame clones appear in the TCRdb table, and some are missing; sequencing was by immunoSEQ multiplex PCR. The table includes under 1 million clones, about 96% detected once. The CDR3 extends over 16 amino acids. V gave up 3 bases and J gave up 3 bases, with 16 bases separating them. Germline CDR1 SEHNR, CDR2 FQNEAQ (reference sequence).

The genes are TRBV7-9 and TRBJ2-3; perhaps TRBD1 as D (5 bases). The sequence was obtained from a man aged 25-45 years in good health. Sequences were obtained from naive CD8+ T cells sorted from blood. The CDR3 DNA reads as TGTGCCAGCAGCTTCCCTGGGGCAGAAGGGACAGATACGCAGTATTTT. Translation: CASSFPGAEGTDTQYF.